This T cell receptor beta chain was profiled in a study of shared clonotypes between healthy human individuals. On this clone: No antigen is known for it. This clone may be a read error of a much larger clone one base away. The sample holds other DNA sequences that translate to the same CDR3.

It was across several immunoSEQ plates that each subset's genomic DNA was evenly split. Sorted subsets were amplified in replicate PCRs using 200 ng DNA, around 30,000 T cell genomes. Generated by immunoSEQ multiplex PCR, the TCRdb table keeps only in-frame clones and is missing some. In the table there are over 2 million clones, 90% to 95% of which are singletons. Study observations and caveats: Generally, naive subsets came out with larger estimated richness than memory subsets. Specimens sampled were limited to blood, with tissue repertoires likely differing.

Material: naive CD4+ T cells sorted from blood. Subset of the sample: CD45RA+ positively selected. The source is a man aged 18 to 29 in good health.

CDR3 sequence: CAWSRGNGASNQPQHF. CDR3 nucleotides: TGTGCCTGGTCTCGGGGGAACGGGGCTAGCAATCAGCCCCAGCATTTT. V and J are TRBV30 and TRBJ1-5, with TRBD1 as a possible D gene (5 bases). The germline V gene has CDR1 GTSNPN and CDR2 SVGIG (reference sequence). V lost 5 bases and J lost 0, with 17 bases in between. This CDR3 comprises 16 residues.